This T cell receptor beta chain is from a study of T-cell reconstitution after alpha-beta-depleted transplantation in children (dated by TCRdb to about 2016). For the wider study: Using TCR repertoire profiling, the study quantitatively followed how T-cell immune reconstitution unfolded in children after TCRalphabeta/CD19-depleted allogeneic hematopoietic cell transplantation. Broader findings and caveats from the paper: In some patients, the high TCRbeta diversity seen at day 60 was put down to recipient T cells and intrathymic progenitors that had survived conditioning. Over subsequent months, a decline in hyperexpanded clone frequencies was noted, and after one year, T-cell counts and TCRbeta diversity were mostly ascribed to newly produced T cells. The apparently early recovery of alphabetaT-cell counts about two months after transplant reportedly depended on only several hundred rapidly expanded clones that came from non-depleted graft cells.

To prepare the library, PCR was applied. Instrument used: Illumina HiSeq 2500. Molecular barcoding was employed in the preparation of TCR libraries, with unique molecular identifiers being used to normalize TCRbeta repertoire quantification. Using fastp trimming at Q25 and MiXCR clonotype assembly, TCRdb reanalyzed the public sequencing data and kept in-frame beta chains. Every entry covers one CDR3 protein and lists the most common genes and DNA from its rows. This sample lists fewer than 700,000 distinct CDR3 sequences; 13% were detected once. Around 2.2% of the sample is taken by the ten largest. The treatment or condition tag for this specimen amounts to: allogeneic hematopoietic cell transplantation with graft depleted of TCRalphabeta T cells and CD19 B cells. The children who served as transplant recipients had been given grafts of TCRalphabeta/CD19-depleted allogeneic hematopoietic cells. The V end loses 0 bases and the J end loses 4 bases, and a stretch of 9 bases separates them. Inclusive of the bounding cysteine and phenylalanine, the CDR3 is 14 residues long. Solely the CDR3 DNA is kept, with 42 bases framed from the first base. According to the germline V gene, CDR1 reads LGHNA and CDR2 reads YSLEER.

This clonotype was found a few times. No antigen is known for it. Base quality data are lacking; no much larger clone is found one base away. This receptor was identified in a male patient younger than 18 who had a stem cell transplant for acute myeloid leukemia, so the T cells may come from the graft donor. The sequence joins TRBV4-3 to TRBJ1-2; the D gene is possibly TRBD1, with 5 bases matching. The material sequenced was PBMCs, mostly from graft donor cells, taken 360 days after TCRalphabeta/CD19-depleted stem cell transplant. The DNA is as follows: TGCGCCAGCAGCCAAGATCCGACAGTCTATGGCTACACCTTC. It translates as CASSQDPTVYGYTF.